This T cell receptor beta chain was recorded in a study of blood T cell repertoires in COVID-19. Sequenced by immunoSEQ multiplex PCR; TCRdb stores in-frame clones only, minus some. The sample lists more than 250,000 clones, roughly 86% occurring once. Symptom resolution, clearance, or two negative PCRs marked donors in Cohort 3 as recovered. CDR1 and CDR2 (germline): DFQATT, SNEGSKA (reference sequence). V was cut by 3 bases and J by 8 bases, with 11 bases left in between. This CDR3 has 13 amino acids. V and J are TRBV20-1 and TRBJ1-6; D remains unclear. The receptor was isolated from a woman in her twenties or thirties who had recovered from COVID-19. The sequenced material came from PBMCs or T cells enriched from blood (not recorded which). The CDR3 region has the DNA TGCAGTGCTAGTACAGTTTTCTATTCACCCCTCCACTTT. Its protein is CSASTVFYSPLHF.